A selection of T cell receptor beta chains follows, all from one sample in a study of blood T cell repertoires in COVID-19. The data were produced by immunoSEQ multiplex PCR, yet TCRdb's version contains in-frame clones alone and is incomplete. Of hundreds of thousands of clones in the sample, more than 70% were seen once. Sequences were obtained from peripheral blood. These receptors came from a woman aged 40 to 49 who had recovered from COVID-19. Each CDR3 is given without its conserved first and last residue.

V	J	CDR3
TRBV27	TRBJ2-1	ASSLDWYNEQF
TRBV30	TRBJ1-2	AWSQGQGNYGYT
TRBV11-2	TRBJ2-7	ASSFSGQGNYEQY
TRBV27	TRBJ2-3	ASSLSKRGDTQY
TRBV28	TRBJ2-7	ATNLAGGPKYEQY
TRBV28	TRBJ1-6	ASSTPDRANSPLH
TRBV4-3	TRBJ2-5	ASSQDQGQGQETQY
TRBV7-9	TRBJ2-7	ASTLDGTGGNEQY
TRBV19	TRBJ2-2	ASSIGDRRTGELF
TRBV7-8	TRBJ1-6	ASSNRVGNSPLH
TRBV28	TRBJ1-2	ASSGSKWGQGKAGYT
TRBV7-2	TRBJ2-7	ASSPWTGYEQY
TRBV9	TRBJ2-1	ASSPGSYNEQF
TRBV5-1	TRBJ2-5	ASSPEGLAGGQETQY
TRBV5-1	TRBJ1-3	ASSLQGTGLGNTIY
TRBV3-1/TRBV3-2	TRBJ2-5	ASSQGGQRTGAQY
TRBV5-6	TRBJ2-2	ASSFTTVLGFTGELF
TRBV21-1	TRBJ1-5	ASSDRYRGQKNQPQH
TRBV7-9	TRBJ2-5	ASSLGRGKATQY
TRBV5-1	TRBJ2-1	ASSPTGTSGPRSYNEQF
TRBV27	TRBJ2-1	ASSLAGRTNEQF
TRBV7-2	TRBJ1-3	ASSPQGADSGNTIY
TRBV7-2	TRBJ2-4	ASSSFAGSKNIQY
TRBV4-3	TRBJ2-7	ASSHLGTGDYEQY
TRBV6-2/TRBV6-3	TRBJ1-5	ASSYSEYQPQH
TRBV19	TRBJ2-7	ASSTLAGGSNEQY
TRBV7-8	TRBJ2-3	ASSFGQGADTQY
TRBV9	TRBJ2-7	ASSVGGQAGHEQY
TRBV6-6	TRBJ1-5	ASTISTGGLSQPQH
TRBV2	TRBJ2-7	ASYRDRDSYEQY
TRBV27	TRBJ2-7	ASSLSGQAYEQY
TRBV6-5	TRBJ2-6	ASTSSGANVLT
TRBV11-2	TRBJ2-7	ASRTNRDYYEQY
TRBV28	TRBJ2-7	ASSPSGGLAGGLYEQY
TRBV30	TRBJ2-3	AWSVARLAGADTQY
TRBV6-5	TRBJ1-4	ASSYGQGVEKLF
TRBV12-5	TRBJ1-3	ASGLSRSLQGLSGNTIY
TRBV6-5	TRBJ1-2	ASSYSSRVEGYT
TRBV27	TRBJ1-3	ASSSGEPGNTIY
TRBV5-4	TRBJ2-3	ASSLGLAGTDTQY
TRBV2	TRBJ1-5	ASSRLNSNQPQH
TRBV7-6	TRBJ1-5	ASSLNRGQPQH
TRBV12-3/TRBV12-4	TRBJ1-1	ASSPGLERRAF
TRBV7-9	TRBJ2-5	ASSFTGETQY
TRBV2	TRBJ1-2	ARGGVAYGYT